The subject of this entry is one T cell receptor beta chain. The data belong to a study of blood T cell repertoires in COVID-19. Study-level information: The United States, Italy and Spain were the sources of the acute and convalescent COVID-19 samples. Sources were T cells, B-cell-depleted T cells, or PBMCs; the material itself was cDNA or gDNA.

Per the original methods: Estimates of nucleated cell counts were drawn from the amplification of reference gene primers. The protocol was immunoSEQ multiplex PCR, while the TCRdb copy is restricted to in-frame clones and leaves out a portion. Clonal size and the V and J genes are those of that table, whereas D and trimming came from the DNA. Of over 250,000 clones listed, approximately 91% are singletons. The sequence was collected from a man aged 45-65 years with acute or convalescent COVID-19. The sequenced material came from peripheral blood.

Here the CDR3 DNA reads TGTGCCAGCAGCCCCTCAGCTGGAAACACCATATATTTT. Translation gives CASSPSAGNTIYF. The chain carries TRBV3-1 (or the pseudogene TRBV3-2) and TRBJ1-3; D call uncertain. Germline V gene lookup returns CDR1 LGHDT and CDR2 YNNKEL (reference sequence). Deletions cut 4 bases from V and 2 bases from J, with 6 bases between. This CDR3 is built from 13 residues.